A single T cell receptor (beta chain) is shown here with its context. Its antigen is unidentified. The sample originates from a study of cytomegalovirus exposure and HLA in healthy donors. This table comes from immunoSEQ multiplex PCR, and its TCRdb copy is limited to in-frame clones, with some not included. The profile shows tens of thousands of clones, roughly 92% of them singletons. Broader study findings: The study designated 160 or so TCR beta chains cytomegalovirus-associated.

The trim removed 6 bases at V and 4 bases at J, leaving 6 bases unmatched. The CDR3 contains 14 residues. CDR1 and CDR2 (germline): SNHLY, FYNNEI. This TCR was recovered from a young man in good health and CMV-seronegative. The material sequenced was PBMCs. This chain connects TRBV2 to TRBJ1-1; 9 bases map to TRBD1. CDR3 amino acids: CASSWDREVTEAFF. The CDR3 DNA follows: TGTGCCAGCAGCTGGGACAGGGAAGTCACTGAAGCTTTCTTT.